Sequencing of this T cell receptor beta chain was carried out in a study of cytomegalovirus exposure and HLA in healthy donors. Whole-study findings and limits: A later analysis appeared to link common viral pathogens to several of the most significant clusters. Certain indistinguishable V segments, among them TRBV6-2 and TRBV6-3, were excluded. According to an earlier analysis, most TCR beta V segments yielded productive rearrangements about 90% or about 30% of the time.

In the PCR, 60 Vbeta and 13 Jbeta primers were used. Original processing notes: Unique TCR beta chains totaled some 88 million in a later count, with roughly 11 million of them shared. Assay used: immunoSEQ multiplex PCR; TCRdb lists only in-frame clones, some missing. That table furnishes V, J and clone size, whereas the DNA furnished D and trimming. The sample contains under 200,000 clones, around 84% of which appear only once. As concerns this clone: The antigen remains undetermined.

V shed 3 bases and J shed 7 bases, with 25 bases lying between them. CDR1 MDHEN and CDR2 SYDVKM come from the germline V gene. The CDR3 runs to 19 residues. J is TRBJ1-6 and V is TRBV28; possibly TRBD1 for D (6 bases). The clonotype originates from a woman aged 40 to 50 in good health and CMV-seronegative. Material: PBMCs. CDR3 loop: CASSFRLGAPAKVNSPLHF. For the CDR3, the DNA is TGTGCCAGCAGTTTTAGACTGGGGGCGCCGGCGAAAGTGAATTCACCCCTCCACTTT.